This T cell receptor beta chain came from a study of control samples from healthy donors and cancer patients. Assay used: immunoSEQ multiplex PCR; TCRdb lists only in-frame clones, some missing. Counted here are approximately 140,000 clones, about 90% occurring once; the ten biggest clones make up less than 8.5%. This clone was recorded once. CDR3 length: 16 amino acids. Germline CDR1 reads LGHDT; CDR2 reads YNNKEL (reference sequence). V shed 3 bases and J shed 1 base, with 15 bases lying between them. Material: blood. V and J are TRBV3-1 (or the pseudogene TRBV3-2) and TRBJ1-1; D ambiguous. The sequence was obtained from a man aged 18 to 29 in good health. The CDR3, as DNA: TGTGCCAGCAGCCATGGGCCCCACGAAGGGAACACTGAAGCTTTCTTT. Amino acid sequence: CASSHGPHEGNTEAFF.